This T cell receptor beta chain originates from a study of T cell clonotyping in hematopoietic cell transplantation. The length of the CDR3 is 13 residues. Germline CDR1 is MNHEY and CDR2 is SMNVEV (reference sequence). J lost 8 bases, V lost 2 bases, and 3 bases had no gene match. Notes on the study in general: CD4 and CD8 repertoire contributions could not be separated without sorting.

This clone was seen a few times. The antigen is unknown. Specified time point: recipient sample about 28 days before transplant, after cytoreduction. Using immunoSEQ multiplex PCR, the repertoire was profiled, and TCRdb retains in-frame clones only, with some absent. There are about 36,000 clones in the sample; approximately 95% occur only once, and around 1.6% lies in the top ten. This sequence was found in a man in his forties or fifties with chronic myeloid leukemia. Some clones in this sample may be carry-over from other donors' samples. This chain uses TRBV27 with TRBJ1-2; TRBD1 matches 9 bases. The material was peripheral blood mononuclear cells, obtained before stem cell transplant. The CDR3 loop is CASSLVTGGGYTF. The CDR3 DNA reads as TGTGCCAGCAGTTTAGTTACAGGGGGCGGCTACACCTTC.